This T cell receptor beta chain was recovered during a study of shared T cell receptors in the human thymus. The CDR3 length is 19 residues. Trimming at V came to 4 bases and at J to 2 bases, leaving 19 bases not matched to a gene. Germline CDR1 SNHLY, CDR2 FYNNEI. Some clones are missing from TCRdb's copy, which holds only in-frame ones; the method was immunoSEQ multiplex PCR. Of under 850,000 clones listed, approximately 88% are singletons. These same records also appear under a second study, on human thymus T cells.

The sequence came from a boy less than two years old with a congenital heart defect. Sequences were obtained from thymocytes. The V call is TRBV2, the J call TRBJ2-7; 8 positions match TRBD1. The DNA for the CDR3 is TGTGCCAGCAGTGTCCTCCAGGACAGGGCACAGATCGTAGCCTACGAGCAGTACTTC. Translation gives CASSVLQDRAQIVAYEQYF.